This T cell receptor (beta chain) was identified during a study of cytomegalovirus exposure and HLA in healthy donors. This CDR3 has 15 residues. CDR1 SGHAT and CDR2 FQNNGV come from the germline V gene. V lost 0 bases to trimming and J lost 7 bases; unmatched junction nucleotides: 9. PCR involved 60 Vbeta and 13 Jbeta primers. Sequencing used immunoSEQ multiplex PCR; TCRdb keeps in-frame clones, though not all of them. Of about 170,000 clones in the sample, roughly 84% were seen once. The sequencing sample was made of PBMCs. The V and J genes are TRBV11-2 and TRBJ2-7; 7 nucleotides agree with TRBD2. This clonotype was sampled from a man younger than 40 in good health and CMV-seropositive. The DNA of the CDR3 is TGTGCCAGCAGCTTAGATAGCGGGTCGGCAATTGAGCAGTACGTC. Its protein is CASSLDSGSAIEQYV.